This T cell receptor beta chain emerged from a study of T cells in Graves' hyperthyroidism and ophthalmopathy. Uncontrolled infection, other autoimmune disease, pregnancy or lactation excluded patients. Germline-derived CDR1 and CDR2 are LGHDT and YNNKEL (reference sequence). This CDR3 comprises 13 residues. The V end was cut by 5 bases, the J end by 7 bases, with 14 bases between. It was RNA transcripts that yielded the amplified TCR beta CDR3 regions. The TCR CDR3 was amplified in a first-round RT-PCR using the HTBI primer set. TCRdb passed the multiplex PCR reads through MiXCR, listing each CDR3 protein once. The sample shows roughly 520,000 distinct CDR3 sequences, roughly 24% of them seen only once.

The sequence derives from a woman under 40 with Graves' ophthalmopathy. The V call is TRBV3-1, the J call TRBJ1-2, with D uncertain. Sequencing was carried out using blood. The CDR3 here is CASSLDPLAGYTF. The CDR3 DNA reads TGTGCCAGCAGCTTGGACCCCTTGGCTGGCTACACCTTC.